The sample holds many counts of the clone carrying this T cell receptor beta chain. The data were obtained in a study of blood T cells in healthy people across ages. Study context: Using template switching, researchers captured about one barcoded beta molecule for each two T cells.

The CDR3 is 12 amino acids. Germline values: CDR1 SGHRS, CDR2 YFSETQ. V dropped 3 bases and J dropped 5 bases, with 8 bases sitting between them. A sample-barcoded 5' primer and a J-beta primer mix were used in a second PCR of roughly 7 to 11 cycles. MiXCR, applied by TCRdb to the 5' RACE reads, yields one record per CDR3 protein. Among about 1.1 million distinct CDR3 sequences listed, roughly two fifths were seen once. Sequencing was done on a sample of blood. The receptor comes from a man aged 18 to 35 in good health. J is TRBJ2-5 and V is TRBV5-1; D remains unclear. CDR3 DNA: TGCGCCAGCAGCTCCTCGGACGAGACCCAGTACTTC. Encoded protein: CASSSSDETQYF.